The entry that follows covers one T cell receptor (beta chain) sequence. No antigen is known for it. This specimen comes from a study of vaccination effects on CD4 cells after COVID-19. The V gene end was trimmed by 2 bases and the J gene end by 3 bases; junction bases not matched to a gene: 2. Germline V CDR1 and CDR2: SGHKS, YYEKEE (reference sequence). This CDR3 spans 14 amino acids. The protocol was immunoSEQ multiplex PCR, while the TCRdb copy is restricted to in-frame clones and leaves out a portion. Among 67,000 or so clones, about 81% were seen once, and the ten largest hold around 1.3%. Before sequencing took place, the ViraFEST assay used viral peptide pools to expand antigen-specific CD4+ T cells. Investigators separated out CD4+ T cells once about eleven days of culture had passed. The vaccine given was either BNT162b2 or mRNA-1273, in two doses. Both day 3 and day 7 saw half the medium replaced with IL-2 medium.

The V and J genes are TRBV5-5 and TRBJ2-3, with TRBD2 matching 8 bases. This clonotype was obtained from a human donor who received a COVID-19 vaccine. The sample in question was CD4+ T cells from PBMCs cultured with HCoV-229E spike peptides, obtained after COVID-19 vaccination. In nucleotides, the CDR3 is TGTGCCAGCAGCTTAGTAGCGGGGACAGATACGCAGTATTTT. This sequence encodes CASSLVAGTDTQYF. The full variable domain, rest sourced from reference TRBV5-5 and TRBJ2-3, is DAGVTQSPTHLIKTRGQQVTLRCSPISGHKSVSWYQQVLGQGPQFIFQYYEKEERGRGNFPDRFSARQFPNYSSELNVNALLLGDSALYLCASSLVAGTDTQYFGPGTRLTVL.